Following are 17 T cell receptor beta chains from one sample sequenced in a study of T cells in Graves' hyperthyroidism and ophthalmopathy. The investigators amplified TCR beta CDR3 regions from RNA transcripts. With the HTBI primer set, the TCR CDR3 went through a first round of RT-PCR. TCRdb reanalysed the multiplex PCR reads using MiXCR and keeps one entry per CDR3 protein. In the table there are hundreds of thousands of distinct CDR3 sequences, roughly a quarter of which are singletons. Sequencing was carried out using blood. Receptors were obtained from a woman in her twenties or thirties with Graves' ophthalmopathy.

This clonotype turned up a few times. V gene TRBV19 combines with J gene TRBJ1-1; D might be TRBD1 (5 bases). With 3 bases removed from V and 0 bases from J, the gap between germline ends came to 11 bases. Germline V lookup: CDR1 LNHDA, CDR2 SQIVND (reference sequence). CDR3 length: 15 amino acids. In nucleotides, the CDR3 is TGTGCCAGTAGTATCCTTGACAGCATGAACACTGAAGCTTTCTTT. It is translated as CASSILDSMNTEAFF.

The chain combines TRBV4-1 with TRBJ1-6, with 7 bases that match TRBD1. Germline V gives CDR1 MGHRA, CDR2 YSYEKL. This CDR3 region has 16 residues. V dropped 4 bases and J dropped 7; count of bases not matched to a gene: 10. The CDR3 sequence: CASSRMGQGGNSPLHF. CDR3 DNA: TGCGCCAGCAGCCGGATGGGGCAGGGGGGAAATTCACCCCTCCACTTT.

In its sample, this clonotype was seen many times. This chain connects TRBV6-5 to TRBJ2-7, with TRBD1 as a possible D gene (5 bases). Germline CDR1 is MNHEY and CDR2 is SVGAGI. The CDR3 spans 13 residues. V was cut by 4 bases and J by 0 bases, with 7 bases left in between. CDR3 nucleotides: TGTGCCAGCAGTTCAGGGAACTCCTACGAGCAGTACTTC. This codes for CASSSGNSYEQYF.

CDR3 amino acids: CASISGSEQYF. The DNA of the CDR3 is TGTGCCAGCATAAGCGGGAGTGAGCAGTACTTC. This sequence joins TRBV6-1 and TRBJ2-7, with 8 bases fitting TRBD2. The CDR3 loop spans 11 amino acids. Losses at the gene ends were 7 bases for V and 7 bases for J; bases not matched to a gene: 3. The germline gives CDR1 MNHNS, CDR2 SASEGT.

In this sample, this clonotype turned up many times. J is TRBJ1-1 and V is TRBV27; no clear D. There are 13 residues in the CDR3. V was clipped by 0 bases and J by 3 bases, with 5 bases between them. Germline CDR1 reads MNHEY; CDR2 reads SMNVEV (reference sequence). The CDR3 coding sequence is TGTGCCAGCAGTTTATCCCCGTACACTGAAGCTTTCTTT. Protein sequence: CASSLSPYTEAFF.

This clonotype was observed many times. The rearrangement joins TRBV6-1 to TRBJ1-5, with D tentatively TRBD1 (5 bases). CDR1 and CDR2 from the germline V gene are MNHNS and SASEGT. The CDR3 extends over 15 amino acids. Trimming removed 2 bases at V and 3 bases at J, with 11 bases between. The CDR3 region has the DNA TGTGCCAGCAGTGAATTGCTGGGGGACAATCAGCCCCAGCATTTT. Its translation: CASSELLGDNQPQHF.

This clonotype was seen at least ten times. The gene calls are TRBV27 and TRBJ1-1; 8 bases align to TRBD1. CDR1 and CDR2 from the germline V gene are MNHEY and SMNVEV (reference sequence). The CDR3 extends over 14 amino acids. V lost 6 bases to trimming and J lost 0 bases; unmatched junction nucleotides: 3. CDR3 protein: CASRLTGVNTEAFF. The CDR3 DNA follows: TGTGCCAGCAGGCTGACAGGGGTGAACACTGAAGCTTTCTTT.

This clonotype was seen many times. The J gene is TRBJ2-7, the V gene TRBV27, with 8 nucleotides matching TRBD1. This CDR3 region has 14 residues. Germline V lookup: CDR1 MNHEY, CDR2 SMNVEV (reference sequence). The ends lost 4 bases at V and 2 bases at J; junction bases unmatched: 4. This CDR3 reads CASSSGQVTYEQYF. The DNA for the CDR3 is TGTGCCAGCAGTTCGGGACAGGTGACCTACGAGCAGTACTTC.

The chain links TRBV29-1 to TRBJ2-3, with D possibly being TRBD2 (6 bases). The V and J ends lost 8 bases and 3 bases respectively, with 15 bases between them. This CDR3 is 13 amino acids long. Germline values: CDR1 SQVTM, CDR2 ANQGSEA. The CDR3 DNA is TGCAGCTCCATGGGAGGTAAAACAGATACGCAGTATTTT. Protein product: CSSMGGKTDTQYF.

This clonotype was seen repeatedly, ten times or more. The V and J genes are TRBV30 and TRBJ1-1; 7 bases align to TRBD1. The CDR3 runs 13 residues. Germline V gives CDR1 GTSNPN, CDR2 SVGIG (reference sequence). Trimming took 2 bases from V and 3 from J; bases not matched to a gene: 3. CDR3 nucleotide sequence: TGTGCCTGGAGTCGGGACAGCTACACTGAAGCTTTCTTT. Its protein is CAWSRDSYTEAFF.

The sample holds many counts of this clonotype. This chain joins TRBV25-1 and TRBJ2-5; 9 bases are shared with TRBD2. V lost 8 bases and J lost 2; bases outside the gene matches: 12. CDR1 MGHDK and CDR2 SYGVNS come from the germline V gene. This CDR3 comprises 16 residues. The CDR3 loop reads CASASTPLAGQETQYF. DNA of the CDR3: TGTGCCAGCGCCTCAACCCCCCTAGCGGGGCAAGAGACCCAGTACTTC.

This clonotype was observed at least ten times. The chain recombines TRBV25-1 with TRBJ1-5, with 7 bases that match TRBD1. Germline lookup yields CDR1 MGHDK and CDR2 SYGVNS. The length of the CDR3 is 15 residues. The ends lost 6 bases at V and 3 bases at J; junction bases unmatched: 8. CDR3 nucleotides: TGTGCCAGCAGCCAAGGGGGACAGTACAATCAGCCCCAGCATTTT. This codes for CASSQGGQYNQPQHF.

Of note for this clonotype: A single base separates this from a much larger clone, so it may be a read error. J is TRBJ2-5 and V is TRBV27; TRBD1 aligns across 8 bases. The germline V gene encodes CDR1 MNHEY and CDR2 SMNVEV (reference sequence). This CDR3 has 18 residues. V dropped 10 bases and J dropped 2; count of bases not matched to a gene: 21. The CDR3 DNA is TGTGCCAAACACCCAGGGGGCGACAATCCCCGGACACAAGAGACCCAGTACTTC. As protein: CAKHPGGDNPRTQETQYF.

This clonotype appeared a few times. V is TRBV6-1 and J is TRBJ1-6; D is uncertain. Trimming left V 5 bases short and J 12 bases short, with 14 bases between. In germline, CDR1 is MNHNS, CDR2 SASEGT. The CDR3 runs 13 residues. As DNA, the CDR3 is TGTGCCAGCAGTCGCGGGGAGACGAGACCCCTCCACTTT. Encoded protein: CASSRGETRPLHF.

This sequence joins TRBV7-3 and TRBJ2-7; 7 positions match TRBD2. This CDR3 has 13 amino acids. The germline gives CDR1 SGHTA, CDR2 FQGTGA. V shed 1 base and J 6 bases; nucleotides not matched to a gene: 3. CDR3 loop: CASSLMGEGEQYF. The DNA of the CDR3 is TGTGCCAGCAGCTTAATGGGGGAGGGCGAGCAGTACTTC.

The V call is TRBV12-5, the J call TRBJ1-1; D gene ambiguous. CDR1 is LGHNT and CDR2 is FRNRAP in the germline V gene. Trimming removed 0 bases at V and 3 bases at J, with 17 bases between. There are 17 residues in the CDR3. CDR3 in DNA: TGTGCTAGTGGTTTGGTACTCGGGAGAGGGAAGTACACTGAAGCTTTCTTT. Amino acid sequence: CASGLVLGRGKYTEAFF.

This sequence joins TRBV9 and TRBJ2-7, with D perhaps matching TRBD1 (6 bases). CDR1 and CDR2 (germline): SGDLS, YYNGEE. This CDR3 is 15 amino acids long. Trimming took off 1 base at V and 2 bases at J, with 13 bases between the two ends. Written as DNA, the CDR3 is TGTGCCAGCAGCGTATCGACAGGAGTCCCCTACGAGCAGTACTTC. Amino acids: CASSVSTGVPYEQYF.